This record concerns one T cell receptor beta chain sequence. This table comes from immunoSEQ multiplex PCR, and its TCRdb copy is limited to in-frame clones, with some not included. In the table there are some 14,000 clones, over 75% of which are singletons. The data were obtained in a study of somatic mutations in cytotoxic T cells in rheumatoid arthritis. Sequenced sample: CD8+ T cells sorted from blood. The receptor's source is an adult with rheumatoid arthritis.

The CDR3 DNA reads TGTGCCAGCAGCTTGTCCTGGGGGGCCACAGATACGCAGTATTTT. Its translation is CASSLSWGATDTQYF. The V gene is TRBV5-4, the J gene TRBJ2-3, with D possibly being TRBD1 or TRBD2 (6 bases each). Trimming took 1 base from V and 2 from J, leaving 11 bases between them. The germline V gene encodes CDR1 SGHNT and CDR2 YYREEE (reference sequence). This CDR3 spans 15 amino acids.